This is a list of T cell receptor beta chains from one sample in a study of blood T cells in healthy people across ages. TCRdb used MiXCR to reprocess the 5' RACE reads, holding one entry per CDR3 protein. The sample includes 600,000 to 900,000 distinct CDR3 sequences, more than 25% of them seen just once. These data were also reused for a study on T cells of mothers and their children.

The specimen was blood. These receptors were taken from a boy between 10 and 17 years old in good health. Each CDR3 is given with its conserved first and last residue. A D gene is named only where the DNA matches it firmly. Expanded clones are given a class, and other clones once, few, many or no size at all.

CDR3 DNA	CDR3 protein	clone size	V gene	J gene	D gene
TGTGCCAGCAGCGCTCCGGGACTAACTTACAATGAGCAGTTCTTC	CASSAPGLTYNEQFF	few	TRBV2	TRBJ2-1	TRBD2
TGTGCCAGCAGAGACCATCTAAGCGGGGGGCTTGAAGAGACCCAGTACTTC	CASRDHLSGGLEETQYF	-	TRBV6-1	TRBJ2-5	TRBD2
TGCAGTGCCCCCGGACAGGGGGGAAACATTCAGTACTTC	CSAPGQGGNIQYF	many	TRBV20-1	TRBJ2-4	TRBD1
TGTGCCAGCAGCTCCCTGTTGGGGAGGAACACTGAAGCTTTCTTT	CASSSLLGRNTEAFF	few	TRBV5-5	TRBJ1-1	-
TGCAGTGCCCGGGACAGGGGAAGAGAAGAAAAACTGTTTTTT	CSARDRGREEKLFF	-	TRBV20-1	TRBJ1-4	TRBD1
TGCAGTGCTAGAGATTCCCCACAAGAGACCCAGTACTTC	CSARDSPQETQYF	-	TRBV20-1	TRBJ2-5	-
TGTGCCACCCGTGGGATTAGGAATTCACCCCTCCACTTT	CATRGIRNSPLHF	-	TRBV27	TRBJ1-6	-
TGCGCCAGCAGCTTCCGGACAGGTCAGAACACCGGGGAGCTGTTTTTT	CASSFRTGQNTGELFF	-	TRBV4-1	TRBJ2-2	TRBD1
TGTGCCAGCAGTTTCAGGGTAAAGCCCCAGCATTTT	CASSFRVKPQHF	few	TRBV28	TRBJ1-5	-
TGTGCCAGCAGCTATTCCGTCGGGGGGCGGGGGGATGAGCAGTTCTTC	CASSYSVGGRGDEQFF	-	TRBV7-9	TRBJ2-1	TRBD2
TGCGCCAGCAGTGAGTCGAACCGGGAGCAGTTCTTC	CASSESNREQFF	-	TRBV10-1	TRBJ2-1	-
TGTGCCAGCAGCATCCGCCGGGACAGAGTGAAGACCCAGTACTTC	CASSIRRDRVKTQYF	few	TRBV3-1	TRBJ2-5	TRBD1
TGTGCCTGGAGCCGGACAGGAACGGAGACCCAGTACTTC	CAWSRTGTETQYF	few	TRBV30	TRBJ2-5	TRBD1
TGCGCCAGCAGCTTTATCTGGACGGGACAGGATACCTACAATGAGCAGTTCTTC	CASSFIWTGQDTYNEQFF	-	TRBV5-1	TRBJ2-1	TRBD1
TGTGCCAGCAGTTACTCGAAAGGTGGGAACTATGGCTACACCTTC	CASSYSKGGNYGYTF	-	TRBV6-5	TRBJ1-2	-
TGTGCCAGTAAACGCGCAGATACGCAGTATTTT	CASKRADTQYF	few	TRBV12-3/TRBV12-4	TRBJ2-3	-
TGTGCCAGCAGTTACTCGCATAGGGGCGATAATTCACCCCTCCACTTT	CASSYSHRGDNSPLHF	-	TRBV6-5	TRBJ1-6	-
TGTGCCATCAGGGGGAAGGAGACAGGGATCTATGAGCAGTTCTTC	CAIRGKETGIYEQFF	-	TRBV10-3	TRBJ2-1	TRBD1
TGCAGTGCTAGAGATTTAGACTCCTACGAGCAGTACTTC	CSARDLDSYEQYF	few	TRBV20-1	TRBJ2-7	-
TGTGCCAGCAGCTCGGGGCAGGGATTCTCCTACAATGAGCAGTTCTTC	CASSSGQGFSYNEQFF	few	TRBV7-2	TRBJ2-1	-
TGTGCCAGCAGCTTAGTTACAGCCAGGAACTATGGCTACACCTTC	CASSLVTARNYGYTF	few	TRBV11-2	TRBJ1-2	-
TGCGCCAGCAGCCCCTCCAGTAGCGGGGGCGTTGGGGAGCAGTACTTC	CASSPSSSGGVGEQYF	-	TRBV5-1	TRBJ2-7	TRBD2
TGCAGCGTTGTTCCCCTCCAAGAGACCCAGTACTTC	CSVVPLQETQYF	-	TRBV29-1	TRBJ2-5	-
TGTGCCAGCCTAAGGACAGCAACCTACGAGCAGTACTTC	CASLRTATYEQYF	few	TRBV28	TRBJ2-7	-
TGTGCCTGGCGGGGATTTACCGGGGAGCTGTTTTTT	CAWRGFTGELFF	-	TRBV30	TRBJ2-2	-
TGTGCCAGCAGTTTGGTGGAGGGGGCGTACAATGAGCAGTTCTTC	CASSLVEGAYNEQFF	many	TRBV6-6	TRBJ2-1	-
TGCAGTGCCCCGGACAGTGAGAACTATGGCTACACCTTC	CSAPDSENYGYTF	-	TRBV20-1	TRBJ1-2	-
TGCGCCAGCAGCTTCGCTAGCGACGGAGAGACCCAGTACTTC	CASSFASDGETQYF	-	TRBV5-1	TRBJ2-5	-
TGCGCCAGCAGCATAGCCTCGACAGGAGAAGGGGAGACCCAGTACTTC	CASSIASTGEGETQYF	few	TRBV5-1	TRBJ2-5	-
TGTGCCAGCAGTTACTCGGTCAAGACCAATGAGCAGTTCTTC	CASSYSVKTNEQFF	-	TRBV6-5	TRBJ2-1	-
TGTGCCAGCAGCGGGCTCGGACAGGGTCGGGAAAAACTGTTTTTT	CASSGLGQGREKLFF	few	TRBV6-4	TRBJ1-4	TRBD1
TGTGCCTGGAGGGGTACGCAGGCGAGGACTGAAGCTTTCTTT	CAWRGTQARTEAFF	few	TRBV30	TRBJ1-1	-
TGCGCCAGCAGCCCTGGGTCGGGGGTAAATCAGCCCCAGCATTTT	CASSPGSGVNQPQHF	-	TRBV4-1	TRBJ1-5	-
TGCGCCAGCAGCACGGGAGGGATGGACACCGGGGAGCTGTTTTTT	CASSTGGMDTGELFF	few	TRBV5-1	TRBJ2-2	TRBD2
TGTGCCAGTAAGCCAGGGAACACAGATACGCAGTATTTT	CASKPGNTDTQYF	few	TRBV19	TRBJ2-3	-
TGTGCCAGCAGTTACCGGCAGGGACTAGCTGAAGCTTTCTTT	CASSYRQGLAEAFF	-	TRBV6-5	TRBJ1-1	-
TGTGCCAGCTCACCACAACGGGACAGCTCCTACGAGCAGTACTTC	CASSPQRDSSYEQYF	-	TRBV18	TRBJ2-7	TRBD1
TGTGCCAGCAGTTTATGGGGTGGCGGGGGGGCCCACTACGAGCAGTACTTC	CASSLWGGGGAHYEQYF	-	TRBV28	TRBJ2-7	TRBD2
TGCAGTGCCCAGACTAGCGGGAGATCAAACATTCAGTACTTC	CSAQTSGRSNIQYF	-	TRBV20-1	TRBJ2-4	TRBD2
TGTGCCAGCAGCCAAACCGGGACGGCGGGGTCGGATACGCAGTATTTT	CASSQTGTAGSDTQYF	few	TRBV3-1	TRBJ2-3	-
TGCAGCGTTGATGGAGGCGGGGGGACAGGGTTTAATGGCTACACCTTC	CSVDGGGGTGFNGYTF	-	TRBV29-1	TRBJ1-2	TRBD1
TGTGCCAGCAGCCCGACTAGCGGTAGCTCCTACGAGCAGTACTTC	CASSPTSGSSYEQYF	-	TRBV12-3/TRBV12-4	TRBJ2-7	TRBD2
TGCAGTGCTACGACAGAGGAAGGCTACACCTTC	CSATTEEGYTF	-	TRBV20-1	TRBJ1-2	-
TGTGCCAGCAGCGTAGGTATGATCTCCTACGAGCAGTACTTC	CASSVGMISYEQYF	-	TRBV9	TRBJ2-7	-
TGTGCCAGCAGCCGGAGGGGGTTACCCCTCCACTTT	CASSRRGLPLHF	few	TRBV16	TRBJ1-6	-
TGTGCCAGCAGCGACCCCCCGGGCATTCAGTACTTC	CASSDPPGIQYF	-	TRBV7-2	TRBJ2-4	-
TGCGCCAGCAGATCCGGGGTCGCCGGGGAGCTGTTTTTT	CASRSGVAGELFF	-	TRBV5-1	TRBJ2-2	-
TGCAGAAGTCTACCGGGAGGGGGGGAAAAACTGTTTTTT	CRSLPGGGEKLFF	few	TRBV20-1	TRBJ1-4	-
TGTGCCAGCAGGGCCGGCCAGGGTGGGAGCTCCTACGAGCAGTACTTC	CASRAGQGGSSYEQYF	-	TRBV6-6	TRBJ2-7	-
TGCAGTGCTAGAGGGGTAGCGGGGGCGTCGGGTGAGACCCAGTACTTC	CSARGVAGASGETQYF	-	TRBV20-1	TRBJ2-5	TRBD2
TGCGCCAGCAGCTTGGTTCTGGGTAGCTATGGCTACACCTTC	CASSLVLGSYGYTF	once	TRBV5-1	TRBJ1-2	-
TGTGCCAGCAGCTTGTCCGGGACATATCGCCTAGAAGCTTTCTTT	CASSLSGTYRLEAFF	-	TRBV5-6	TRBJ1-1	-
TGTGCCAGCAGCCCGGACAGATTCTACGAGCAGTACTTC	CASSPDRFYEQYF	few	TRBV9	TRBJ2-7	-
TGTGCCAGCAGCCAAGCCGGGGGGCCCCACAATGAGCAGTTCTTC	CASSQAGGPHNEQFF	many	TRBV3-1	TRBJ2-1	-
TGTGCCAGCAGCCCCCCGGGGAACCGTGGGGAAAAACTGTTTTTT	CASSPPGNRGEKLFF	few	TRBV6-5	TRBJ1-4	-
TGTGCCAGCAGTGAGGACAGGGGATTTTCACCCCTCCACTTT	CASSEDRGFSPLHF	-	TRBV6-2/TRBV6-3	TRBJ1-6	TRBD1
TGTGCCGGCAACCCTGACAGGTCCAGCAATCAGCCCCAGCATTTT	CAGNPDRSSNQPQHF	-	TRBV2	TRBJ1-5	-